The next 28 T cell receptor beta chains were all read from a single sample in a study of Ad26.COV2.S vaccination and SARS-CoV-2 variants (dated by TCRdb to about 2021). Receptor libraries were prepared by the immunoSEQ multiplex PCR assay. TCRdb re-hosts the immuneACCESS table, in-frame sequences only. Its copies lack some clones; in the studies checked, an unresolved V gene accounts for under half of them, and the cause for the rest is not known. Within this sample are roughly 400,000 clones, with approximately 89% of them counted one time only. Around 1.8% of the sample lies in the top ten. In light of the paper, this sample's treatment or condition label describes: approximately 18 received Ad26.COV2.S at low or high dose, single or two shots; 5 received placebo; per-sample allocation not given. For vaccine and placebo recipients, repertoires were sequenced using samples collected on day 63 after the first injection.

The sample in question was peripheral blood, obtained in a trial of Ad26.COV2.S vaccine versus placebo. These receptors came from a person between 18 and 60 years old who received the Ad26.COV2.S COVID-19 vaccine or a placebo.

This chain uses TRBV28 with TRBJ2-7, with 9 bases that match TRBD2. V lost 4 bases, J lost 2 bases, and 15 bases stayed unmatched. The CDR3 is made up of 18 amino acids. Germline lookup yields CDR1 MDHEN and CDR2 SYDVKM. In DNA form, the CDR3 reads TGTGCCAGCAGTTCAATTAATAGCGGGAGAAGGAGCACCTACGAGCAGTACTTC. Amino acids: CASSSINSGRRSTYEQYF.

V is TRBV4-2 and J is TRBJ2-3; 7 bases are shared with TRBD2. The ends lost 6 bases at V and 5 bases at J; junction bases unmatched: 5. Per the germline V gene, CDR1 is LGHNA and CDR2 is YNFKEQ. This CDR3 contains 13 residues. Here the CDR3 DNA reads TGTGCCAGCAGAGCGGGGCAGGGAGATACGCAGTATTTT. Residues: CASRAGQGDTQYF.

The chain links TRBV25-1 to TRBJ2-7; TRBD2 is a possible D gene (5 bases). Germline V gives CDR1 MGHDK, CDR2 SYGVNS. There are 12 residues in the CDR3. The V and J ends lost 3 bases and 4 bases respectively, with 7 bases between them. DNA for the CDR3: TGTGCCAGCAGTGACTCGGGGTACGAGCAGTACTTC. This sequence encodes CASSDSGYEQYF.

The rearrangement links TRBV10-3 to TRBJ2-7; 11 bases are a match to TRBD2. Trimming removed 8 bases from V and 0 bases from J; junction bases left unmatched: 6. Germline assignment: CDR1 ENHRY and CDR2 SYGVKD. The CDR3 spans 15 residues. In DNA, the CDR3 is TGTGCCATCGGGACTAGCGGATCCGTCTCCTACGAGCAGTACTTC. Translated: CAIGTSGSVSYEQYF.

V and J are TRBV18 and TRBJ1-6; no definite D call. V was trimmed by 3 bases and J by 10 bases, leaving 10 bases between them. This CDR3 is 13 amino acids long. CDR1 is KGHSH, CDR2 LQKENI, per germline. The CDR3 region has the DNA TGTGCCAGCTCACCGTCGGGGAAGTCACCCCTCCACTTT. Residues: CASSPSGKSPLHF.

The chain recombines TRBV14 with TRBJ2-7; D not certain. V lost 8 bases, J lost 0 bases, and 5 bases lay in between. From germline, CDR1 is SGHDN and CDR2 FVKESK. The CDR3 loop spans 11 amino acids. CDR3: CASGPSYEQYF. The CDR3 nucleotides are TGTGCCAGCGGGCCCTCCTACGAGCAGTACTTC.

CDR3 loop: CSASRAGLAGVTNTGELFF. CDR3 nucleotide sequence: TGCAGTGCTAGTCGGGCGGGACTAGCGGGAGTTACGAACACCGGGGAGCTGTTTTTT. The rearrangement joins TRBV20-1 to TRBJ2-2; 14 bases map to TRBD2. The germline V gene encodes CDR1 DFQATT and CDR2 SNEGSKA (reference sequence). The junction had 9 bases not matched to a gene; V was cut back by 3 bases and J by 0 bases. The CDR3 totals 19 residues.

This clone has only a few counts. The gene calls are TRBV15 and TRBJ2-2; the D call may be TRBD1 or TRBD2 (5 bases each). Germline CDR1 LNHNV, CDR2 YYDKDF (reference sequence). This CDR3 comprises 13 residues. The germline V and J ends were trimmed by 1 base and 6 bases, with 6 bases remaining between them. The CDR3, as DNA: TGTGCCACCAGCAGAGGGGACCCCGGGGAGCTGTTTTTT. Translation gives CATSRGDPGELFF.

The rearrangement uses TRBV6-6 and TRBJ2-1, with 10 bases fitting TRBD1. Germline CDR1 is MNHNY and CDR2 is SVGAGI (reference sequence). Trimming took 6 bases from V and 9 from J; bases not matched to a gene: 14. This CDR3 has 16 amino acids. CDR3 sequence reads: CASRPPRDRGWSEQFF. The CDR3, as DNA: TGTGCCAGCAGACCACCCCGGGACAGGGGTTGGAGTGAGCAGTTCTTC.

The chain is built from TRBV20-1 and TRBJ2-7, with 7 nucleotides matching TRBD2. V dropped 3 bases and J dropped 2; count of bases not matched to a gene: 4. CDR3 length: 13 amino acids. CDR1 and CDR2 (germline): DFQATT, SNEGSKA (reference sequence). The CDR3, as DNA: TGCAGTGCTAGTTTGAGCGGGACCTACGAGCAGTACTTC. Translating gives CSASLSGTYEQYF.

The chain links TRBV21-1 to TRBJ2-7; no check of the table's D call, TRBD2, against the DNA was made. TRBV21-1 is shown as a pseudogene. The length of the CDR3 is 15 residues. This CDR3 is CASSRVGQRSYEQYF. The CDR3 DNA follows: TGTGCCAGCAGCAGAGTCGGGCAGCGGTCCTACGAGCAGTACTTC.

The rearrangement links TRBV9 to TRBJ1-2, with D possibly matching TRBD1 (5 bases). V was trimmed by 0 bases and J by 5 bases, leaving 11 bases between them. The CDR3 is 14 amino acids. The germline gives CDR1 SGDLS, CDR2 YYNGEE. Written as DNA, the CDR3 is TGTGCCAGCAGCGTAGGTAGGGGCCAGTATGGCTACACCTTC. Encoded protein: CASSVGRGQYGYTF.

The chain recombines TRBV7-2 with TRBJ2-3, with 8 bases fitting TRBD2. The CDR3 loop spans 14 amino acids. Germline V gene sequence: CDR1 SGHTA, CDR2 FQGNSA. J was trimmed by 5 bases and V by 4 bases; bases with no gene match: 5. This CDR3 reads CASSYGLAVDTQYF. The CDR3 bases are TGTGCCAGCAGCTACGGACTAGCTGTAGATACGCAGTATTTT.

This chain's CDR3 is CASSSAQGSVSEAFF. CDR3 nucleotides: TGTGCCAGCAGTTCTGCACAGGGGTCAGTTTCTGAAGCTTTCTTT. The chain recombines TRBV6-5 with TRBJ1-1; the match to TRBD1 covers 7 bases. J was trimmed by 6 bases and V by 4 bases; bases with no gene match: 11. Germline CDR1 reads MNHEY; CDR2 reads SVGAGI. This CDR3 spans 15 amino acids.

This clone was detected a few times. This rearrangement joins TRBV24-1 to TRBJ1-5; TRBD1 agrees at 10 bases. V lost 9 bases and J lost 7; bases outside the gene matches: 8. The CDR3 has 14 amino acids. Germline CDR1 and CDR2: KGHDR and SFDVKD. CDR3 nucleotides: TGTGCCACCCGGGGGACAGGGGACGGACAGCCCCAGCATTTT. This encodes CATRGTGDGQPQHF.

The V call is TRBV3-1 (or the pseudogene TRBV3-2), the J call TRBJ2-3; TRBD2 is a possible D gene (6 bases). Between the trimmed V and J ends, which lost 3 bases and 6 bases, there was a span of 19 bases. This CDR3 contains 16 residues. Germline CDR1 and CDR2: LGHDT and YNNKEL (reference sequence). The CDR3 spells CASSHKNRGRGDTQYF. DNA for the CDR3: TGTGCCAGCAGCCACAAGAATCGGGGCCGGGGGGATACGCAGTATTTT.

The chain is built from TRBV10-3 and TRBJ2-7; 7 nucleotides match TRBD2. Germline-derived CDR1 and CDR2 are ENHRY and SYGVKD. This CDR3 region has 15 residues. V shed 10 bases, J shed 0 bases, and the junction held 12 bases outside the gene matches. CDR3 sequence (DNA): TGTGCCACCGTGATCTGGCGGGAGACCTCCTACGAGCAGTACTTC. Protein: CATVIWRETSYEQYF.

The chain employs TRBV28 and TRBJ2-3; 7 bases line up with TRBD2. This CDR3 contains 16 residues. CDR1 is MDHEN, CDR2 SYDVKM, per germline. After removal of 7 bases from V and 6 bases from J, the junction contained 16 bases not matched to a gene. The CDR3 bases are TGTGCCAGCAATAGTTTTGGGGGGAGGGCCGGGGATACGCAGTATTTT. Translated: CASNSFGGRAGDTQYF.

This clone has a single count. The gene calls are TRBV14 and TRBJ2-7; tentative D call: TRBD1 (6 bases). Germline assignment: CDR1 SGHDN and CDR2 FVKESK. V lost 3 bases and J 6 bases, leaving 21 bases between the germline ends. The length of the CDR3 is 16 residues. The CDR3 is CASSHGGTFIETEQYF. DNA for the CDR3: TGTGCCAGCAGCCATGGGGGCACATTTATCGAGACCGAGCAGTACTTC.

V and J are TRBV4-3 and TRBJ2-3, with D perhaps matching TRBD2 (5 bases). The CDR3 runs 14 residues. Germline lookup yields CDR1 LGHNA and CDR2 YSLEER. The V gene lost 0 bases and the J gene lost 6 bases, with 10 bases spanning the gap. Written as DNA, the CDR3 is TGCGCCAGCAGCCAAGATAATGCGGGCGATACGCAGTATTTT. This encodes CASSQDNAGDTQYF.

The chain carries TRBV5-1 and TRBJ1-1, with TRBD1 matching 8 bases. The CDR3 runs to 14 residues. Germline-derived CDR1 and CDR2 are SGHRS and YFSETQ. V lost 4 bases, J lost 7 bases, and 9 bases stayed unmatched. This chain's CDR3 is CASSGRQGINEAFF. CDR3 bases: TGCGCCAGCAGCGGGAGACAGGGGATAAATGAAGCTTTCTTT.

This chain connects TRBV5-6 to TRBJ1-4, with D perhaps matching TRBD1 (6 bases). This CDR3 spans 16 amino acids. Germline CDR1 reads SGHDT; CDR2 reads YYEEEE. V was trimmed by 4 bases and J by 16 bases, leaving 29 bases between them. In DNA form, the CDR3 reads TGTGCCAGCAGCCTGGGCGGGCCGACAGGCGCCCTCCTTGGGTTTTTT. Amino acid sequence: CASSLGGPTGALLGFF.

V is TRBV7-6 and J is TRBJ2-7; either TRBD1 or TRBD2 may fit D (5 bases each). The CDR3 extends over 18 amino acids. Trimming left V 2 bases short and J 4 bases short, with 24 bases between. Germline V lookup: CDR1 SGHVS, CDR2 FNYEAQ. In nucleotides, the CDR3 is TGTGCCAGCAGCTTATCAAGCCTCCCGTCCCGGGACCTATACGAGCAGTACTTC. Protein: CASSLSSLPSRDLYEQYF. Together with reference TRBV7-6 and TRBJ2-7, the CDR3 gives the full variable domain: GAGVSQSPRYKVTKRGQDVALRCDPISGHVSLYWYRQALGQGPEFLTYFNYEAQQDKSGLPNDRFSAERPEGSISTLTIQRTEQRDSAMYRCASSLSSLPSRDLYEQYFGPGTRLTVT.

CDR3 sequence reads: CASSSVSGTGSYEQYF. CDR3 bases: TGTGCCAGCAGTTCTGTATCCGGGACGGGCTCCTACGAGCAGTACTTC. This sequence joins TRBV28 and TRBJ2-7; D is tentatively TRBD1 or TRBD2 (5 bases each). Looked up from germline, CDR1 is MDHEN and CDR2 is SYDVKM. The CDR3 runs 16 residues. Trimming shortened V by 4 bases and J by 0 bases, and 16 bases separated the two germline ends. Drawing the rest from reference TRBV28 and TRBJ2-7, the complete variable domain is DVKVTQSSRYLVKRTGEKVFLECVQDMDHENMFWYRQDPGLGLRLIYFSYDVKMKEKGDIPEGYSVSREKKERFSLILESASTNQTSMYLCASSSVSGTGSYEQYFGPGTRLTVT.

The rearrangement joins TRBV5-4 to TRBJ1-6; D uncertain. The V and J ends lost 0 bases and 6 bases respectively, with 7 bases between them. The CDR3 runs 14 residues. The germline gives CDR1 SGHNT, CDR2 YYREEE (reference sequence). The CDR3 reads CASSLAGSNSPLHF. The CDR3 coding sequence is TGTGCCAGCAGCTTGGCGGGAAGTAATTCACCCCTCCACTTT.

The chain has TRBV29-1 and TRBJ2-7; D may be TRBD1 (6 bases). CDR3 length: 13 amino acids. V was shortened by 5 bases and J by 4 bases, with 15 bases between the two germline ends. Germline CDR1 SQVTM, CDR2 ANQGSEA. CDR3 region: CSVRRDTNYEQYF. CDR3 nucleotides: TGCAGCGTTCGACGGGACACGAATTACGAGCAGTACTTC.

The CDR3 protein is CASSSLQGVRTEAFF. Here the CDR3 DNA reads TGTGCCAGCAGTTCCCTCCAGGGAGTTAGAACTGAAGCTTTCTTT. J is TRBJ1-1 and V is TRBV28, with D possibly being TRBD1 (5 bases). The germline V gene has CDR1 MDHEN and CDR2 SYDVKM. This CDR3 is 15 amino acids long. V lost 4 bases, J lost 5 bases, and 17 bases lay in between.

The chain has TRBV27 and TRBJ2-7; 12 positions match TRBD2. J lost 5 bases, V lost 5 bases, and 7 bases had no gene match. Germline CDR1 and CDR2: MNHEY and SMNVEV (reference sequence). The CDR3 has 15 residues. CDR3 region: CASSPGLAGRHEQYF. As DNA, the CDR3 is TGTGCCAGCAGTCCCGGACTAGCGGGGCGCCACGAGCAGTACTTC.